Below, 22 T cell receptor beta chains from the same sample are listed, as sequenced in a study of T cells expressing NK-cell markers. No DNA is given; TCRdb re-called the 5' RACE reads and lists each CDR3 protein once. This listing includes approximately 440,000 distinct CDR3 sequences. Material for sequencing was blood T cells: a sorted CD56 or NKG2C T cell subset, CD4+ or CD8+ T cells, or bulk PBMC T cells (not recorded which). The receptors were sampled from a woman between 50 and 59 years old in good health.

The chain combines TRBV10-3 with TRBJ2-1. The CDR3 runs to 13 residues. Germline CDR1 is ENHRY and CDR2 is SYGVKD. CDR3 protein: CAISALPGDEQFF.

J is TRBJ2-1 and V is TRBV24-1; TCRdb proposes TRBD2, but this gene call is untestable without DNA. The germline V gene has CDR1 KGHDR and CDR2 SFDVKD. This CDR3 has 18 amino acids. CDR3 loop: CATSDRTIAGVTYNEQFF.

The chain combines TRBV6-5 with TRBJ2-3; lacking DNA, the TRBD2 call made by TCRdb goes unchecked. This CDR3 comprises 15 residues. CDR1 MNHEY and CDR2 SVGAGI come from the germline V gene. This CDR3 reads CASSYASGVTDTQYF.

The J gene is TRBJ1-5, the V gene TRBV7-2. Per germline, CDR1 SGHTA and CDR2 FQGNSA. This CDR3 is built from 17 residues. The CDR3 protein is CASSLFGGFNSNQPQHF.

The chain recombines TRBV5-1 with TRBJ2-1. The CDR3 contains 12 residues. Germline CDR1 reads SGHRS; CDR2 reads YFSETQ. The CDR3 loop is CASSLDINEQFF.

CDR3 sequence reads: CASDRPGTEYPGELFF. This chain uses TRBV2 with TRBJ2-2; without DNA, the TCRdb call of TRBD1 cannot be checked. Germline CDR1 and CDR2: SNHLY and FYNNEI. This CDR3 region has 16 residues.

The V gene is TRBV4-1, the J gene TRBJ2-2; TCRdb returns TRBD1, unconfirmable since there is no DNA. The length of the CDR3 is 14 residues. Germline values: CDR1 MGHRA, CDR2 YSYEKL. The CDR3 loop reads CASSQVDRMGELFF.

V is TRBV6-5 and J is TRBJ2-3; TCRdb outputs TRBD1, but without DNA this stays unchecked. Germline CDR1 and CDR2: MNHEY and SVGAGI. The CDR3 spans 14 residues. CDR3 in amino acids: CASSTDRSTDTQYF.

This chain uses TRBV12-3 or TRBV12-4 with TRBJ2-2; the TRBD1 assignment by TCRdb is unverifiable without DNA. The CDR3 covers 15 residues. The CDR3 loop is CASSPWDRPTGELFF.

This chain links TRBV24-1 with TRBJ2-1; TCRdb gives TRBD2 as the D gene, but with no DNA this cannot be confirmed. The germline CDR1 and CDR2 sequences are KGHDR and SFDVKD. CDR3 length: 17 residues. The CDR3 loop is CATSEHLAGGNYNEQFF.

The CDR3 protein is CASSEALGGWAEAFF. The chain is built from TRBV2 and TRBJ1-1. The germline gives CDR1 SNHLY, CDR2 FYNNEI. The CDR3 spans 15 residues. Variable domain in full (rest from reference TRBV2 and TRBJ1-1): EPEVTQTPSHQVTQMGQEVILRCVPISNHLYFYWYRQILGQKVEFLVSFYNNEISEKSEIFDDQFSVERPDGSNFTLKIRSTKLEDSAMYFCASSEALGGWAEAFFGQGTRLTVV.

This chain joins TRBV6-5 and TRBJ2-4; the D gene TCRdb calls, TRBD2, cannot be checked with no DNA. The CDR3 contains 14 residues. Germline V gene sequence: CDR1 MNHEY, CDR2 SVGAGI. CDR3 sequence: CASSDGLPRDIQYF.

J is TRBJ2-5 and V is TRBV24-1; the TCRdb D gene call, TRBD2, has no DNA to confirm it. The V gene's germline CDR1 is KGHDR and CDR2 SFDVKD. This CDR3 contains 16 residues. CDR3 amino acids: CATSAGVLGLRETQYF.

The chain recombines TRBV25-1 with TRBJ2-1. This CDR3 spans 13 amino acids. Germline lookup yields CDR1 MGHDK and CDR2 SYGVNS. The CDR3 loop reads CASSLSVHNEQFF.

V is TRBV6-2 or TRBV6-3 and J is TRBJ2-1. In germline, CDR1 is MNHEY, CDR2 SVGEGT. The CDR3 runs to 11 residues. CDR3 loop: CASSSLGEQFF.

This chain connects TRBV12-3 or TRBV12-4 to TRBJ1-2; TCRdb lists TRBD1, though no DNA is available to test this call. The CDR3 runs 16 residues. The CDR3 sequence: CASSLGGRRDSLSLTF.

The chain employs TRBV11-2 and TRBJ2-5; as DNA is missing, the TRBD2 call by TCRdb cannot be tested. The CDR3 is 15 residues long. In germline, CDR1 is SGHAT, CDR2 FQNNGV. The CDR3 reads CASRPTSGREETQYF.

The chain is built from TRBV12-3 or TRBV12-4 and TRBJ1-5; the D call of TRBD1 rests on TCRdb alone, since no DNA is present to check it. The CDR3 spans 14 residues. The CDR3 here is CASKGQTDNQPQHF.

V usage is TRBV9 and J usage is TRBJ2-3; there is no DNA to check the TCRdb D call of TRBD2. The CDR3 has 16 amino acids. Germline CDR1 reads SGDLS; CDR2 reads YYNGEE. The CDR3 protein is CASRGTSGGDTDTQYF.

The rearrangement uses TRBV7-3 and TRBJ2-1; the TRBD2 assignment by TCRdb is unverifiable without DNA. From germline, CDR1 is SGHTA and CDR2 FQGTGA. CDR3 length: 14 residues. CDR3 sequence reads: CASSLGPEGNEQFF.

The V call is TRBV27, the J call TRBJ2-7; the D call from TCRdb, TRBD2, cannot be confirmed without DNA. This CDR3 is built from 15 residues. CDR1 is MNHEY and CDR2 is SMNVEV in the germline V gene (reference sequence). The CDR3 loop is CASSPQGLTAYEQYF.

The chain joins TRBV6-5 to TRBJ2-1; TCRdb picks TRBD2, but there is no DNA to check that call. Per germline, CDR1 MNHEY and CDR2 SVGAGI. This CDR3 comprises 18 residues. CDR3 region: CASSYSKALAGVYNEQFF.